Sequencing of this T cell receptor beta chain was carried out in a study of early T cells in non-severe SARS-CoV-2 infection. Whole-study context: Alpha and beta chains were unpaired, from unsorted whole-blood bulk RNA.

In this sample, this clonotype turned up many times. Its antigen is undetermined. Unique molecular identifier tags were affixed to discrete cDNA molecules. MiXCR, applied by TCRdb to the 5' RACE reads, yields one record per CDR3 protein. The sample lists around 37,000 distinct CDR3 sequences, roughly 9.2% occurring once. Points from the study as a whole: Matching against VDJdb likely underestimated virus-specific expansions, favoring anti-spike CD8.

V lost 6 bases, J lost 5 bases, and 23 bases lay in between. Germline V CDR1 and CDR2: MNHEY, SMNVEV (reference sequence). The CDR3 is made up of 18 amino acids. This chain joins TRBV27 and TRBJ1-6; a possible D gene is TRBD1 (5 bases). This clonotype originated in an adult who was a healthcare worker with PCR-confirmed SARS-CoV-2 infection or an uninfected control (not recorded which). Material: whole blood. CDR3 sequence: CASSSNGGGDGHNSPLHF. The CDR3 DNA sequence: TGTGCCAGCAGCTCAAACGGGGGAGGGGATGGTCATAATTCACCCCTCCACTTT.